The next 26 T cell receptor beta chains were all read from a single sample in a study of T cells in Graves' hyperthyroidism and ophthalmopathy. It was RNA transcripts that yielded the amplified TCR beta CDR3 regions. The TCR CDR3 was amplified in a first-round RT-PCR using the HTBI primer set. One entry per CDR3 protein results from TCRdb running MiXCR on the multiplex PCR reads. The sample has 700,000 or so distinct CDR3 sequences; less than 20% are singletons. Sample: blood. The receptors stem from a man aged 18 to 29 with Graves' hyperthyroidism.

V is TRBV6-1 and J is TRBJ1-2, with D possibly being TRBD1 (5 bases). CDR1 is MNHNS and CDR2 is SASEGT in the germline V gene. V was trimmed by 2 bases and J by 13 bases, leaving 11 bases between them. This CDR3 contains 11 residues. CDR3 sequence (DNA): TGTGCCAGCAGTGAAAATAAGGGGATCACCTTC. Residues: CASSENKGITF.

This clonotype was observed many times. The chain uses TRBV28 and TRBJ1-5; no clear D gene. Germline-derived CDR1 and CDR2 are MDHEN and SYDVKM. The CDR3 loop spans 16 amino acids. V dropped 3 bases and J dropped 0 bases, with 12 bases sitting between them. The CDR3 is CASSFRGMGSNQPQHF. The DNA of the CDR3 is TGTGCCAGCAGTTTCCGAGGTATGGGTAGCAATCAGCCCCAGCATTTT.

Many counts were recorded for this clonotype. The rearrangement links TRBV12-3 or TRBV12-4 to TRBJ2-1; TRBD2 agrees at 14 bases. J was trimmed by 6 bases and V by 6 bases; bases with no gene match: 16. This CDR3 region has 19 residues. CDR3 residues: CASSPPERTSGRMANEQFF. CDR3 coding DNA: TGTGCCAGCAGCCCACCCGAAAGGACTAGCGGGAGGATGGCCAATGAGCAGTTCTTC.

This clonotype was detected a few times. This chain uses TRBV4-1 with TRBJ2-7; TRBD1 might be the D (8 bases). This CDR3 is 15 amino acids long. V lost 2 bases and J lost 7, with 18 bases in between. Looked up from germline, CDR1 is MGHRA and CDR2 is YSYEKL. In DNA, the CDR3 is TGCGCCAGCAGCCAAAGGGAGGGACAGGAAATAGAGCAGTACTTC. Its translation: CASSQREGQEIEQYF.

This clonotype was observed a few times. The chain combines TRBV6-1 with TRBJ2-1; TRBD2 aligns across 9 bases. The CDR3 runs to 14 residues. V gave up 8 bases and J gave up 8 bases; unmatched junction bases: 10. CDR1 and CDR2 (germline): MNHNS, SASEGT. CDR3 loop: CASWDWTSVHEQFF. The CDR3 nucleotides are TGTGCCAGCTGGGATTGGACTAGCGTACATGAGCAGTTCTTC.

The chain combines TRBV10-3 with TRBJ2-7; D may correspond to TRBD1 or TRBD2 (5 bases each). This CDR3 region has 14 residues. Germline values: CDR1 ENHRY, CDR2 SYGVKD. Between the trimmed V and J ends, which lost 9 bases and 0 bases, there was a span of 15 bases. In nucleotides, the CDR3 is TGTGCCATGGGGGAAACGGGTAGCTCCTACGAGCAGTACTTC. It codes for CAMGETGSSYEQYF.

This clonotype has a handful of counts. The rearrangement joins TRBV6-1 to TRBJ2-1; no clear D. CDR1 MNHNS and CDR2 SASEGT come from the germline V gene. The CDR3 is 15 residues long. V gave up 5 bases and J gave up 0 bases, with 11 bases separating them. The CDR3 loop reads CASSTSQSSYNEQFF. CDR3 nucleotide sequence: TGTGCCAGCAGTACCAGCCAGAGCTCCTACAATGAGCAGTTCTTC.

The genes are TRBV7-9 and TRBJ1-1, with unresolved D. The ends were cut back, 7 bases at V and 2 bases at J, with 11 bases in the middle. The CDR3 runs 13 residues. CDR1 is SEHNR, CDR2 FQNEAQ, per germline (reference sequence). This CDR3 reads CASNFGKNTEAFF. CDR3 DNA sequence: TGTGCCAGCAACTTTGGAAAAAACACTGAAGCTTTCTTT.

There are a few counts of this clonotype. V gene TRBV28 combines with J gene TRBJ2-1; D is unresolved. The germline V and J ends were trimmed by 2 bases and 7 bases, with 9 bases remaining between them. Germline loops: CDR1 MDHEN, CDR2 SYDVKM. The CDR3 runs to 13 residues. CDR3 DNA: TGTGCCAGCAGTTTAACCCTATTGAATGAGCAGTTCTTC. Its protein is CASSLTLLNEQFF.

The sample holds a few counts of this clonotype. This chain connects TRBV5-1 to TRBJ1-2; perhaps TRBD1 as D (5 bases). The germline gives CDR1 SGHRS, CDR2 YFSETQ. The V end lost 7 bases, the J end lost 5 bases, and 21 bases lay between the germline ends. This CDR3 comprises 15 residues. CDR3 in amino acids: CASGGSGPTWYGYTF. In nucleotides, the CDR3 is TGCGCCAGCGGTGGGTCAGGGCCCACCTGGTATGGCTACACCTTC.

This clonotype was seen a single time. The chain joins TRBV5-1 to TRBJ1-2; D call uncertain. The CDR3 sequence is 13 residues long. Trimming cost V 2 bases and J 12 bases, with 17 bases left between them. Germline V gives CDR1 SGHRS, CDR2 YFSETQ. CDR3 amino acids: CASSFGVEMGHTF. CDR3 nucleotide sequence: TGCGCCAGCAGCTTTGGGGTAGAGATGGGCCACACCTTC.

This clonotype was seen ten or more times. The chain employs TRBV2 and TRBJ2-7; D is ambiguous. CDR3 size: 15 residues. Trimming took 2 bases from V and 3 from J, leaving 14 bases between them. Germline-derived CDR1 and CDR2 are SNHLY and FYNNEI. The CDR3 sequence is CASSERYSSLYEQYF. The CDR3 nucleotides read TGTGCCAGCAGTGAACGATACAGTTCCCTCTACGAGCAGTACTTC.

The rearrangement uses TRBV6-1 and TRBJ2-7; 11 nucleotides agree with TRBD2. The germline V gene encodes CDR1 MNHNS and CDR2 SASEGT. V dropped 5 bases and J dropped 4; count of bases not matched to a gene: 7. This CDR3 has 15 amino acids. The CDR3 reads CASSRTTSGIYEQYF. CDR3 bases: TGTGCCAGCAGTCGGACGACTAGCGGGATATACGAGCAGTACTTC.

This clonotype appeared a few times. The chain uses TRBV24-1 and TRBJ2-5; 9 bases match TRBD1. CDR1 is KGHDR and CDR2 is SFDVKD in the germline V gene. The CDR3 length is 16 residues. The V gene end was trimmed by 4 bases and the J gene end by 5 bases; junction bases not matched to a gene: 10. The CDR3 is CATSDPGQGWSETQYF. DNA for the CDR3: TGTGCCACCAGTGACCCCGGACAGGGGTGGTCGGAGACCCAGTACTTC.

This clonotype was seen ten or more times. The CDR3 DNA is TGTGCCAGCAGTTTACCTTGGCTAGCGGGAGGGGCGCAGTATTTT. Its translation: CASSLPWLAGGAQYF. The rearrangement links TRBV28 to TRBJ2-3; 12 positions agree with TRBD2. Trimming took 2 bases from V and 10 from J; bases not matched to a gene: 7. CDR1 MDHEN and CDR2 SYDVKM come from the germline V gene. This CDR3 region has 15 residues.

This clonotype was detected many times. The CDR3, as DNA: TGCGCCAGCAGCCCCGGGACAGGGGCTGGAAACACCATATATTTT. This sequence encodes CASSPGTGAGNTIYF. This chain connects TRBV5-1 to TRBJ1-3; 10 nucleotides agree with TRBD1. V was pared by 4 bases and J by 2 bases, with 3 bases of the junction left unmatched. The CDR3 sequence is 15 residues long. Per the germline V gene, CDR1 is SGHRS and CDR2 is YFSETQ.

This chain links TRBV27 with TRBJ1-6, with TRBD1 matching 12 bases. V lost 4 bases, J lost 10 bases, and 5 bases stayed unmatched. The germline V gene encodes CDR1 MNHEY and CDR2 SMNVEV (reference sequence). The CDR3 totals 15 residues. CDR3 residues: CASSSRDRGLSPLHF. The CDR3, as DNA: TGTGCCAGCAGTTCCCGGGACAGGGGGCTCTCACCCCTCCACTTT.

This chain joins TRBV18 and TRBJ1-5; 8 bases are shared with TRBD1. J lost 0 bases, V lost 5 bases, and 12 bases had no gene match. The CDR3 contains 18 residues. From germline, CDR1 is KGHSH and CDR2 LQKENI. CDR3 amino acids: CASSWTGQLGDSNQPQHF. CDR3 DNA sequence: TGTGCCAGCTCATGGACAGGGCAGTTGGGGGATAGCAATCAGCCCCAGCATTTT.

With respect to this clonotype: A read error may produce the germline difference seen at one junction end. The chain carries TRBV30 and TRBJ2-4, with D unresolved. The CDR3 spans 14 residues. Germline V gives CDR1 GTSNPN, CDR2 SVGIG (reference sequence). The CDR3 DNA follows: TGTGCCTATCAGCCAAAGGGTGCCAAAACCATTCAGTACTTC. This codes for CAYQPKGAKTIQYF.

This clonotype was observed many times. This chain joins TRBV12-3 or TRBV12-4 and TRBJ2-7; 11 bases are a match to TRBD1. The CDR3 sequence is 14 residues long. V dropped 6 bases and J dropped 6; count of bases not matched to a gene: 7. The CDR3: CASRPGQGGREQYF. The CDR3 nucleotides read TGTGCCAGCAGGCCGGGACAGGGGGGTCGCGAGCAGTACTTC.

This clonotype was observed many times. The J gene is TRBJ2-7, the V gene TRBV2, with 7 bases lining up with TRBD1. Trimming at V came to 6 bases and at J to 4 bases, leaving 9 bases not matched to a gene. The CDR3 is 14 amino acids. Germline assignment: CDR1 SNHLY and CDR2 FYNNEI. CDR3 nucleotides: TGTGCCAGCAGGAACACAGGGGCCAAATACGAGCAGTACTTC. Its protein product is CASRNTGAKYEQYF.

The chain combines TRBV6-1 with TRBJ1-1; a possible D gene is TRBD1 (5 bases). Germline CDR1 and CDR2: MNHNS and SASEGT. CDR3 size: 14 residues. V was pared by 7 bases and J by 1 base, with 13 bases between. The CDR3 loop is CASKEDTGNTEAFF. CDR3 nucleotides: TGTGCCAGCAAGGAGGACACAGGGAACACTGAAGCTTTCTTT.

This clonotype has a handful of counts. The chain uses TRBV13 and TRBJ2-3, with D unclear. Per the germline V gene, CDR1 is PRHDT and CDR2 is FYEKMQ (reference sequence). Trimming shortened V by 1 base and J by 2 bases, and 13 bases separated the two germline ends. CDR3 length equals 16 residues. CDR3 in DNA: TGTGCCAGCAGCTTAGAGTCGGAAGGGATCACAGATACGCAGTATTTT. Its translation: CASSLESEGITDTQYF.

The rearrangement uses TRBV9 and TRBJ1-5, with D uncertain. CDR1 and CDR2 (germline): SGDLS, YYNGEE. The CDR3 spans 15 residues. Trimming pared 0 bases from V and 3 bases from J, leaving 10 bases between. Here the CDR3 reads CASSVAPEINQPQHF. CDR3 DNA sequence: TGTGCCAGCAGCGTAGCTCCCGAAATCAATCAGCCCCAGCATTTT.

In its sample, this clonotype was seen many times. The gene calls are TRBV19 and TRBJ1-1; D may be TRBD1 (5 bases). This CDR3 region has 14 residues. Germline V gives CDR1 LNHDA, CDR2 SQIVND (reference sequence). The V and J ends lost 3 bases and 5 bases respectively, with 13 bases between them. The CDR3 nucleotides are TGTGCCAGTAGTATCCCAGGGTACGGGACTGAAGCTTTCTTT. Translating it yields CASSIPGYGTEAFF.

This clonotype came up many times. The chain combines TRBV28 with TRBJ2-1; TRBD2 agrees at 8 bases. This CDR3 region has 16 residues. Trimming took 3 bases from V and 2 from J; bases not matched to a gene: 6. Germline loops: CDR1 MDHEN, CDR2 SYDVKM. CDR3 in DNA: TGTGCCAGCAGTTTCCCCACTAGCGGCCCCTACAATGAGCAGTTCTTC. Amino acid sequence: CASSFPTSGPYNEQFF.